This T cell receptor beta chain was observed in a study of shared clonotypes between healthy human individuals. This CDR3 has 15 amino acids. With 0 bases removed from V and 5 bases from J, the gap between germline ends came to 13 bases. In germline, CDR1 is SGHVS, CDR2 FNYEAQ. Study-wide results and caveats: Sampling covered blood only; tissue repertoires likely differ. Clonotype sharing levels among donors were expected to vary with sequencing depth.

As for this clone: Its antigen is unknown.

The authors split each subset's genomic DNA evenly across several immunoSEQ plates. This table comes from immunoSEQ multiplex PCR, and its TCRdb copy is limited to in-frame clones, with some not included. The table lists 550,000 to 600,000 clones, roughly 98% of them singletons. Naive CD8 cells lacked CD45RO, underwent positive selection for CCR7 and left out terminally differentiated effector memory CD45RA+ cells. Sequencing was done on a sample of naive CD8+ T cells sorted from blood. The chain recombines TRBV7-6 with TRBJ2-5; a weak D match, TRBD2 (6 bases). The receptor was isolated from a man aged 30 to 45 in good health. DNA of the CDR3: TGTGCCAGCAGCTTAGCCGACATACGGGGGGAGACCCAGTACTTC. Its translation: CASSLADIRGETQYF.